The source of this T cell receptor beta chain is a study of a mutant IDH1 vaccine in newly diagnosed glioma. Study background: Vaccinations, eight in total, occurred in weeks 1, 3, 5, 7, 11, 15, 19, 23. Beforehand, treatment had been radiotherapy, temozolomide, or both; the majority received both. The initiation of vaccination occurred 4-6 weeks after radiotherapy alone, or with temozolomide cycles.

Trimming pared 5 bases from V and 7 bases from J, leaving 26 bases between. CDR3 size: 17 residues. Germline V CDR1 and CDR2: SGHAT, FQNNGV. Noted time point: week 11, during vaccination. What each vaccine dose contained was 300 ug of mutant IDH1 20-mer peptide, accompanied by topical imiquimod. In every donor, the tumor was a new WHO grade 3 or 4 IDH1-mutant, ATRX-lost astrocytoma. This clone was picked up one time. Antigen: not known. Sequencing was performed with immunoSEQ multiplex PCR; in TCRdb, only in-frame clones are kept and a portion is missing. The sample lists about 36,000 clones, about four fifths seen once, with more than 13% in the top ten.

The source is a woman in her twenties or thirties with glioma. Some clones in this sample may be carry-over from other donors' samples. This chain connects TRBV11-2 to TRBJ1-2; D is undetermined. Sequences were derived from peripheral blood mononuclear cells (PBMCs), sampled from a glioma patient whose treatment included an IDH1 peptide vaccine. In DNA form, the CDR3 reads TGTGCCAGCAGCCCCAGCCTTAGAACAGCGCGCGACTTTGGCTACACCTTC. Translated, it gives CASSPSLRTARDFGYTF.